Each of the 16 T cell receptor beta chains below was sequenced from the same sample in a study of lung T cells in sarcoidosis with Löfgren's syndrome. TCRdb fed the reads into MiXCR, producing one record per CDR3 protein. The sample holds some 19,000 distinct CDR3 sequences, around 20% seen once. Source material: CD4+ T cells from bronchoalveolar lavage. The source of these receptors is a human donor with sarcoidosis (Löfgren's syndrome or another form), or a control subject (not recorded which).

This clonotype was seen repeatedly, ten times or more. V usage is TRBV20-1 and J usage is TRBJ2-3; D uncertain. The V end lost 5 bases, the J end lost 6 bases, and 15 bases lay between the germline ends. The CDR3 has 13 amino acids. Germline V CDR1 and CDR2: DFQATT, SNEGSKA (reference sequence). CDR3 nucleotide sequence: TGCAGTGCTCCCCGTGGAACAACGGATACGCAGTATTTT. Protein: CSAPRGTTDTQYF.

This clonotype was counted many times. CDR3 sequence: CASSVRMNTEAFF. The CDR3 DNA follows: TGTGCCAGCAGCGTACGGATGAACACTGAAGCTTTCTTT. This sequence joins TRBV5-4 and TRBJ1-1; D gene unclear. V shed 4 bases and J shed 0 bases, with 7 bases lying between them. Germline CDR1 reads SGHNT; CDR2 reads YYREEE (reference sequence). The CDR3 is made up of 13 amino acids.

The chain recombines TRBV5-4 with TRBJ2-7, with 9 bases identical to TRBD2. The CDR3 sequence is 16 residues long. CDR1 is SGHNT, CDR2 YYREEE, per germline (reference sequence). The V gene end was trimmed by 9 bases and the J gene end by 6 bases; junction bases not matched to a gene: 19. The CDR3 nucleotides read TGTGCCACCCAGATCCACTTAGCGGGAGAAGGCGGCGAGCAGTACTTC. This gives the protein CATQIHLAGEGGEQYF.

This clonotype was recorded many times. This chain uses TRBV18 with TRBJ1-1; D is perhaps TRBD1 (6 bases). Deletions cut 3 bases from V and 1 base from J, with 15 bases between. CDR1 and CDR2 from the germline V gene are KGHSH and LQKENI. The CDR3 length is 16 residues. Here the CDR3 DNA reads TGTGCCAGCTCACCTCGGGCACGACAGGCGAACACTGAAGCTTTCTTT. It specifies CASSPRARQANTEAFF.

About this clonotype: With a much larger clone just one base away, this may be a read error. V is TRBV11-1 and J is TRBJ2-7; 11 bases fit TRBD1. Germline V lookup: CDR1 SGHAT, CDR2 FQDESV (reference sequence). The V gene end was trimmed by 5 bases and the J gene end by 0 bases; junction bases not matched to a gene: 3. The CDR3 spans 15 residues. In nucleotides, the CDR3 is TGTGCCAGCAGCAAGGACAGGGGGCCCTCCTACGAGCAGTACTTC. It specifies CASSKDRGPSYEQYF.

This clonotype was counted ten times or more. The chain joins TRBV19 to TRBJ2-1; no reliable D call. This CDR3 comprises 15 residues. Trimming took off 3 bases at V and 3 bases at J, with 12 bases between the two ends. CDR1 and CDR2 from the germline V gene are LNHDA and SQIVND (reference sequence). The CDR3 nucleotides are TGTGCCAGTAGTATTGGCCATCATCTCTACAATGAGCAGTTCTTC. Amino acid sequence: CASSIGHHLYNEQFF. The full variable domain, its missing parts supplied by reference TRBV19 and TRBJ2-1, is DGGITQSPKYLFRKEGQNVTLSCEQNLNHDAMYWYRQDPGQGLRLIYYSQIVNDFQKGDIAEGYSVSREKKESFPLTVTSAQKNPTAFYLCASSIGHHLYNEQFFGPGTRLTVL.

Worth noting for this clonotype: A much larger clone sits a single nucleotide away, making a read error possible. The chain couples TRBV7-9 to TRBJ1-1, with TRBD1 identical over 7 bases. CDR3 length: 14 residues. Looked up from germline, CDR1 is SEHNR and CDR2 is FQNEAQ (reference sequence). The CDR3 protein is CASSLGQLNTEASF. In DNA form, the CDR3 reads TGTGCCAGCAGCTTGGGACAGCTGAACACTGAAGCTTCCTTT.

This clonotype is labeled medium-sized. The genes are TRBV7-2 and TRBJ2-7, with D unclear. Germline CDR1 is SGHTA and CDR2 is FQGNSA. This CDR3 contains 14 residues. V lost 2 bases and J lost 3, with 11 bases in between. CDR3 nucleotide sequence: TGTGCCAGCAGCTTATTATTAAAGGACTACGAGCAGTACTTC. Its translation: CASSLLLKDYEQYF.

This clonotype appeared many times. CDR3 nucleotides: TGTGCCAGCAGTCCTACCTATGACAGGGCTCCCCCACTGTTTTTT. Translation: CASSPTYDRAPPLFF. The chain links TRBV28 to TRBJ1-4, with TRBD1 identical over 7 bases. V gave up 5 bases and J gave up 13 bases; unmatched junction bases: 16. Germline V gives CDR1 MDHEN, CDR2 SYDVKM. The CDR3 length is 15 residues. Full variable domain (remainder filled in from reference TRBV28 and TRBJ1-4): DVKVTQSSRYLVKRTGEKVFLECVQDMDHENMFWYRQDPGLGLRLIYFSYDVKMKEKGDIPEGYSVSREKKERFSLILESASTNQTSMYLCASSPTYDRAPPLFFGSGTQLSVL.

This clonotype was seen more than once but under ten times. The V gene is TRBV12-3 or TRBV12-4, the J gene TRBJ1-1; possible D gene TRBD1, 5 bases. This CDR3 contains 15 residues. Trimming shortened V by 6 bases and J by 6 bases, and 20 bases separated the two germline ends. DNA for the CDR3: TGTGCCAGCAGCCCCTATGGAGGGGCCCACGCTGAAGCTTTCTTT. This encodes CASSPYGGAHAEAFF.

As DNA, the CDR3 is TGTGCCATCAGTGAGCCGACAAGGGGCAATCAGCCCCAGCATTTT. This sequence encodes CAISEPTRGNQPQHF. This rearrangement joins TRBV10-3 to TRBJ1-5; D unclear. Germline V lookup: CDR1 ENHRY, CDR2 SYGVKD. V lost 2 bases and J 2 bases, leaving 10 bases between the germline ends. The CDR3 length is 15 residues.

This clonotype was counted between two and nine times. The conserved phenylalanine or tryptophan normally closing the CDR3 is absent here, so this likely arose from a read error. The V and J genes are TRBV20-1 and TRBJ2-7; tentatively, D is TRBD1 (5 bases). Germline V gene sequence: CDR1 DFQATT, CDR2 SNEGSKA (reference sequence). This CDR3 contains 13 residues. V was pared by 3 bases and J by 6 bases, with 15 bases between. For the CDR3, the DNA is TGCAGTGCTAGCCATAGGACATATTTCGAGCAGTACTCC. It translates to CSASHRTYFEQYS.

In this sample, this clonotype turned up many times. This chain links TRBV7-3 with TRBJ2-2, with a weak D call TRBD1 (6 bases). The V end lost 4 bases, the J end lost 4 bases, and 13 bases lay between the germline ends. Germline values: CDR1 SGHTA, CDR2 FQGTGA. CDR3 length: 15 amino acids. CDR3 nucleotide sequence: TGTGCCAGCAGCTGGGACCAAGGGGGCACCGGGGAGCTGTTTTTT. Its translation: CASSWDQGGTGELFF.

Ten or more counts support this clonotype. The chain joins TRBV11-3 to TRBJ2-1; D is undetermined. Germline V CDR1 and CDR2: SGHNT, YENEEA. V lost 5 bases, J lost 0 bases, and 5 bases lay in between. The CDR3 has 13 amino acids. CDR3 sequence reads: CASSPTSYNEQFF. In DNA, the CDR3 is TGTGCCAGCAGCCCAACCTCCTACAATGAGCAGTTCTTC.

This clonotype was counted ten times or more. The chain has TRBV4-1 and TRBJ1-1; possible D gene TRBD1, 6 bases. CDR3 length equals 15 residues. V dropped 1 base and J dropped 0 bases, with 9 bases sitting between them. Germline lookup yields CDR1 MGHRA and CDR2 YSYEKL. The CDR3, as DNA: TGCGCCAGCAGCCAAGGTCCAGGGGTGAACACTGAAGCTTTCTTT. This sequence encodes CASSQGPGVNTEAFF.

This clonotype is labeled as medium-sized. The V and J genes are TRBV20-1 and TRBJ2-7; 7 nucleotides align to TRBD2. After removal of 5 bases from V and 3 bases from J, the junction contained 1 base not matched to a gene. The germline CDR1 and CDR2 sequences are DFQATT and SNEGSKA (reference sequence). This CDR3 is built from 11 residues. CDR3 DNA sequence: TGCAGTGCTTGGGACTACTACGAGCAGTACTTC. Its protein is CSAWDYYEQYF.